One and the same sample provided the 23 T cell receptor beta chains below, sequenced in a study of blood T cell repertoires in COVID-19. Sequencing used immunoSEQ multiplex PCR; TCRdb keeps in-frame clones, though not all of them. In the table there are over 45,000 clones, 90% to 95% of which are singletons. Input material: peripheral blood. Receptors were obtained from a human donor in a cohort sampled during active COVID-19.

In its sample, this clone was seen once. The CDR3 DNA follows: TGTGCCAGCAGGTTTCAGGGGATCGGGGAGCTGTTTTTT. Its protein is CASRFQGIGELFF. V is TRBV7-2 and J is TRBJ2-2, with TRBD1 as a possible D gene (6 bases). The CDR3 runs to 13 residues. V was shortened by 6 bases and J by 7 bases, with 12 bases between the two germline ends. Germline CDR1 reads SGHTA; CDR2 reads FQGNSA.

The chain couples TRBV6-5 to TRBJ2-5; 11 bases agree with TRBD2. The CDR3 spans 15 residues. Germline V gene data show CDR1 as MNHEY and CDR2 as SVGAGI. Trimming cost V 2 bases and J 4 bases; bases outside gene matches: 3. In DNA form, the CDR3 reads TGTGCCAGCAGTTACGGGCTAGCGGGGGGAGAGACCCAGTACTTC. It codes for CASSYGLAGGETQYF.

This sequence joins TRBV5-1 and TRBJ2-7; D might be TRBD1 (6 bases). The CDR3 runs 15 residues. Looked up from germline, CDR1 is SGHRS and CDR2 is YFSETQ. V lost 4 bases and J 0 bases, leaving 14 bases between the germline ends. The CDR3 here is CASSPSPGVSYEQYF. The CDR3, as DNA: TGCGCCAGCAGCCCCTCCCCAGGGGTCTCCTACGAGCAGTACTTC.

The rearrangement links TRBV4-1 to TRBJ2-3; 7 positions match TRBD2. The germline V gene has CDR1 MGHRA and CDR2 YSYEKL. The CDR3 is made up of 18 amino acids. Unmatched junction bases numbered 12, after V lost 1 base and J lost 2 bases. In nucleotides, the CDR3 is TGCGCCAGCAGCCAAGCGCGAGCTAGCGGAACTGACACAGATACGCAGTATTTT. Translated: CASSQARASGTDTDTQYF.

The CDR3 is CATSDGGGGPFANEQFF. CDR3 in DNA: TGTGCCACCAGTGATGGGGGCGGGGGGCCATTCGCAAATGAGCAGTTCTTC. The genes are TRBV24-1 and TRBJ2-1; 8 bases line up with TRBD2. Unmatched junction bases numbered 13, after V lost 3 bases and J lost 7 bases. This CDR3 spans 17 amino acids. Germline CDR1 is KGHDR and CDR2 is SFDVKD.

The chain is built from TRBV6-6 and TRBJ1-2, with D perhaps matching TRBD1 (5 bases). V lost 4 bases to trimming and J lost 10 bases, with 16 bases between them. This CDR3 is built from 13 residues. From germline, CDR1 is MNHNY and CDR2 SVGAGI (reference sequence). The CDR3 DNA follows: TGTGCCAGCAGTTCCACCACCGGGGGAGTCTACACCTTC. This codes for CASSSTTGGVYTF.

The chain employs TRBV7-2 and TRBJ2-7; TRBD2 matches 13 bases. With V trimmed by 1 base and J by 5 bases, 8 bases remained unmatched. The CDR3 extends over 17 amino acids. Germline CDR1 is SGHTA and CDR2 is FQGNSA. CDR3 loop: CASSLGFTSGGADEQYF. For the CDR3, the DNA is TGTGCCAGCAGCTTAGGTTTTACTAGCGGGGGGGCTGACGAGCAGTACTTC.

The gene calls are TRBV4-1 and TRBJ2-7, with 10 bases fitting TRBD2. CDR3 length equals 14 residues. The ends lost 4 bases at V and 6 bases at J; junction bases unmatched: 6. Germline V lookup: CDR1 MGHRA, CDR2 YSYEKL. CDR3 residues: CASSREREGREQYF. The CDR3 DNA reads TGCGCCAGCAGCCGTGAGCGGGAGGGCCGCGAGCAGTACTTC.

The rearrangement joins TRBV6-4 to TRBJ2-5; no definite D call. The CDR3 contains 16 residues. Trimming pared 0 bases from V and 7 bases from J, leaving 18 bases between. The V gene's germline CDR1 is MRHNA and CDR2 SNTAGT. CDR3 nucleotides: TGTGCCAGCAGTGACTCGAAGCGACTCCCCTTGGGGACCCAGTACTTC. This gives the protein CASSDSKRLPLGTQYF.

In its sample, this clone was seen once. V and J are TRBV29-1 and TRBJ2-1, with 10 bases aligning to TRBD1. CDR3 length equals 14 residues. Germline-derived CDR1 and CDR2 are SQVTM and ANQGSEA. CDR3: CSVTGQGIYNEQFF. DNA for the CDR3: TGCAGTGTTACGGGACAGGGGATCTACAATGAGCAGTTCTTC.

This clone was detected only a few times. V and J are TRBV6-4 and TRBJ2-7; 9 bases match TRBD2. The CDR3 is 16 amino acids. Germline V gene sequence: CDR1 MRHNA, CDR2 SNTAGT. V lost 4 bases and J lost 4; bases outside the gene matches: 11. The CDR3 sequence is CASSAVIAGVPYEQYF. The CDR3, as DNA: TGTGCCAGCAGTGCCGTGATAGCGGGAGTCCCGTACGAGCAGTACTTC.

The chain employs TRBV2 and TRBJ2-2, with D uncertain. CDR1 is SNHLY and CDR2 is FYNNEI in the germline V gene. CDR3 length equals 15 residues. V lost 4 bases and J 2 bases, leaving 11 bases between the germline ends. CDR3 residues: CASSASRLNTGELFF. Here the CDR3 DNA reads TGTGCCAGCAGTGCTAGTCGCCTAAACACCGGGGAGCTGTTTTTT. Supplemented by reference TRBV2 and TRBJ2-2, the full variable domain reads EPEVTQTPSHQVTQMGQEVILRCVPISNHLYFYWYRQILGQKVEFLVSFYNNEISEKSEIFDDQFSVERPDGSNFTLKIRSTKLEDSAMYFCASSASRLNTGELFFGEGSRLTVL.

The chain couples TRBV7-2 to TRBJ2-7, with TRBD1 identical over 7 bases. Germline V gene data show CDR1 as SGHTA and CDR2 as FQGNSA. The CDR3 loop spans 15 amino acids. J was trimmed by 2 bases and V by 1 base; bases with no gene match: 5. The CDR3 DNA sequence: TGTGCCAGCAGCTTAGGTACCGGGACAGCCTACGAGCAGTACTTC. This codes for CASSLGTGTAYEQYF.

The chain uses TRBV5-1 and TRBJ1-1; D remains unclear. Looked up from germline, CDR1 is SGHRS and CDR2 is YFSETQ. The V and J ends lost 4 bases and 0 bases respectively, with 10 bases between them. The CDR3 extends over 14 amino acids. The CDR3 is CASSSTIMNTEAFF. The CDR3 nucleotides are TGCGCCAGCAGCAGTACTATCATGAACACTGAAGCTTTCTTT.

The V gene is TRBV6-4, the J gene TRBJ2-3; D possibly corresponds to TRBD2 (7 bases). V lost 5 bases and J 7 bases, leaving 13 bases between the germline ends. CDR3 size: 13 residues. Germline CDR1 MRHNA, CDR2 SNTAGT. The CDR3 region has the DNA TGTGCCAGCAGTACCGGGGGGCCCAATACGCAGTATTTT. Translation gives CASSTGGPNTQYF.

The chain is built from TRBV30 and TRBJ1-1; D is ambiguous. The V gene lost 0 bases and the J gene lost 3 bases, with 5 bases spanning the gap. This CDR3 contains 12 residues. Per the germline V gene, CDR1 is GTSNPN and CDR2 is SVGIG (reference sequence). This CDR3 is CAWSVLDTEAFF. DNA for the CDR3: TGTGCCTGGAGTGTACTTGACACTGAAGCTTTCTTT.

This clone was seen only once. This rearrangement joins TRBV6-6 to TRBJ2-7; maybe TRBD1 (5 bases). There are 15 residues in the CDR3. The V gene's germline CDR1 is MNHNY and CDR2 SVGAGI (reference sequence). V was trimmed by 0 bases and J by 2 bases, leaving 11 bases between them. The CDR3 nucleotides are TGTGCCAGCAGTTACTCGTCCCCAGGGACCTACGAGCAGTACTTC. Amino acid sequence: CASSYSSPGTYEQYF.

This chain joins TRBV18 and TRBJ2-1; weak D call: TRBD1 (5 bases). CDR1 is KGHSH and CDR2 is LQKENI in the germline V gene. V was trimmed by 3 bases and J by 8 bases, leaving 14 bases between them. The CDR3 runs to 14 residues. This CDR3 reads CASSPGRVTYEQFF. CDR3 nucleotides: TGTGCCAGCTCACCCGGCAGGGTAACGTATGAGCAGTTCTTC.

The chain has TRBV5-5 and TRBJ2-7, with D possibly TRBD1 on 5 matching bases. Germline loops: CDR1 SGHKS, CDR2 YYEKEE (reference sequence). The CDR3 contains 15 residues. Trimming removed 5 bases from V and 3 bases from J, with 18 bases in between. Here the CDR3 DNA reads TGTGCCAGCAGATCCAGCCATGGGGCCTTCTACGAGCAGTACTTC. It is translated as CASRSSHGAFYEQYF.

This chain uses TRBV3-1 (or the pseudogene TRBV3-2) with TRBJ2-3; D call uncertain. The CDR3 contains 14 residues. Trimming took off 1 base at V and 5 bases at J, with 10 bases between the two ends. Germline CDR1 and CDR2: LGHDT and YNNKEL (reference sequence). CDR3 nucleotides: TGTGCCAGCAGCCAAGGTGGGTCAGGAGATACGCAGTATTTT. It translates to CASSQGGSGDTQYF.

Only a few counts were recorded for this clone. The chain has TRBV21-1 and TRBJ2-3; TRBD1 is taken as the D call from the table, unchecked against the DNA. TRBV21-1 is assigned pseudogene status. The CDR3 length is 16 residues. The CDR3 DNA sequence: TGTGCCAGCAGCAAAGGGACAGGGGGCGGCACAGATACGCAGTATTTT. Translation: CASSKGTGGGTDTQYF.

V gene TRBV27 combines with J gene TRBJ2-7, with D perhaps matching TRBD2 (5 bases). Germline lookup yields CDR1 MNHEY and CDR2 SMNVEV (reference sequence). V was clipped by 1 base and J by 4 bases, with 20 bases between them. The CDR3 has 17 amino acids. This CDR3 is CASSLLAPSGLLYEQYF. In nucleotides, the CDR3 is TGTGCCAGCAGTTTATTGGCACCAAGCGGACTTCTTTACGAGCAGTACTTC.

The CDR3 DNA reads TGTGCCAGCAGTTTTATGAGTGGGACAGGCTATGGCTACACCTTC. Its translation: CASSFMSGTGYGYTF. The chain carries TRBV2 and TRBJ1-2; 8 bases are a match to TRBD1. Germline CDR1 and CDR2: SNHLY and FYNNEI. The CDR3 is 15 residues long. V lost 5 bases, J lost 4 bases, and 9 bases stayed unmatched.